A selection of T cell receptor beta chains follows, all from one sample in a study of blood T cell repertoires in COVID-19. The method was immunoSEQ multiplex PCR; TCRdb's version includes in-frame clones alone and lacks a portion of them. The sample lists more than 95,000 clones, 75% to 95% occurring once. Sample: peripheral blood. All receptors derive from a human donor in a cohort sampled during active COVID-19. CDR3s include the opening cysteine and the closing phenylalanine or tryptophan. Each record gives: D gene, CDR3 length, clone size, J gene, V gene, CDR3 protein, CDR3 DNA. A D gene is named only where the DNA matches it firmly. Where a row states a size, it is once, few, many or the class of an expanded clone; other rows omit it.

TRBD1,14,-,TRBJ1-4,TRBV7-2,CASSPDRGNEKLFF,TGTGCCAGCAGCCCCGACAGGGGGAATGAAAAACTGTTTTTT
TRBD2,18,-,TRBJ2-1,TRBV5-4,CASSLTLGRLAGFNEQFF,TGTGCCAGCAGCTTAACCCTCGGGCGACTAGCGGGATTCAATGAGCAGTTCTTC
TRBD2,14,few,TRBJ2-1,TRBV19,CASSSGGVPNEQFF,TGTGCCAGCTCCAGCGGGGGGGTCCCCAATGAGCAGTTCTTC
-,12,-,TRBJ2-5,TRBV20-1,CSASLEGETQYF,TGCAGTGCTAGTTTGGAGGGAGAGACCCAGTACTTC
-,15,-,TRBJ2-4,TRBV7-9,CASSPPLRQGNIQYF,TGTGCCAGCAGCCCTCCGTTGCGGCAGGGAAACATTCAGTACTTC
TRBD1,15,-,TRBJ2-2,TRBV6-5,CASPGDRRATGELFF,TGTGCCAGCCCTGGGGACAGGAGAGCCACCGGGGAGCTGTTTTTT
TRBD1,14,-,TRBJ2-7,TRBV28,CASSTPDRAEEQYF,TGTGCCAGCAGTACTCCGGACAGGGCTGAGGAGCAGTACTTC
-,12,-,TRBJ1-2,TRBV28,CASHGQLYGYTF,TGTGCCAGCCACGGACAGCTCTATGGCTACACCTTC
TRBD1,17,-,TRBJ2-6,TRBV4-3,CASSPTGGTTGANVLTF,TGCGCCAGCAGCCCGACAGGGGGAACAACTGGGGCCAACGTCCTGACTTTC
-,14,-,TRBJ1-1,TRBV11-2,CASSTPDGSLKAFF,TGTGCCAGCAGCACACCGGACGGGAGCTTGAAAGCTTTCTTT
TRBD1,15,once,TRBJ2-7,TRBV11-2,CASSPLDRGLPEQYF,TGTGCCAGCAGCCCCCTGGACAGGGGATTACCCGAGCAGTACTTC
-,16,once,TRBJ2-3,TRBV5-4,CASSLALGGPTDTQYF,TGTGCCAGCAGCTTGGCCTTAGGGGGTCCCACAGATACGCAGTATTTT
TRBD1,13,-,TRBJ1-1,TRBV7-8,CASSYAGGTEAFF,TGTGCCAGCAGCTACGCAGGGGGCACTGAAGCTTTCTTT
-,14,-,TRBJ2-2,TRBV25-1,CASSRTGSPEELFF,TGTGCCAGCAGTCGGACTGGGTCGCCGGAGGAGCTGTTTTTT
TRBD2,17,-,TRBJ2-1,TRBV4-1,CASSQDPPSGGYNEQFF,TGCGCCAGCAGCCAAGATCCCCCTAGCGGGGGATACAATGAGCAGTTCTTC
-,13,-,TRBJ2-7,TRBV5-1,CASGAGGSYEQYF,TGCGCCAGCGGAGCAGGGGGGTCCTACGAGCAGTACTTC
TRBD2,17,-,TRBJ2-3,TRBV3-1/TRBV3-2,CASSQGHVAGGADTQYF,TGTGCCAGCAGCCAAGGTCACGTAGCGGGAGGGGCAGATACGCAGTATTTT
TRBD1,15,-,TRBJ2-7,TRBV28,CASSSAGGVVYEQYF,TGTGCCAGCAGTTCAGCAGGGGGTGTCGTGTACGAGCAGTACTTC
TRBD1,14,-,TRBJ2-7,TRBV5-5,CASSPGTGVYEQYF,TGTGCCAGCAGTCCAGGGACAGGGGTATACGAGCAGTACTTC
-,13,-,TRBJ1-1,TRBV6-5,CASKVQENTEAFF,TGTGCCAGCAAGGTCCAGGAGAACACTGAAGCTTTCTTT
-,18,-,TRBJ2-3,TRBV15,CATSRELHSLLPTDTQYF,TGTGCCACCAGCAGAGAATTACATTCCTTGCTCCCCACAGATACGCAGTATTTT
TRBD2,15,-,TRBJ2-3,TRBV3-1/TRBV3-2,CASSPTSGRSDTQYF,TGTGCCAGCAGCCCGACTAGCGGGAGGTCAGATACGCAGTATTTT
-,15,-,TRBJ2-4,TRBV30,CAWSSKGRDGNIQYF,TGTGCCTGGAGTTCCAAGGGGCGGGATGGAAACATTCAGTACTTC
TRBD2,17,-,TRBJ2-3,TRBV19,CASSIWTSGSSSDTQYF,TGTGCCAGTAGTATCTGGACTAGCGGGAGTAGCTCAGATACGCAGTATTTT
TRBD2,18,-,TRBJ2-1,TRBV4-2,CASSQGTSGGASYNEQFF,TGTGCCAGCAGCCAAGGGACTAGCGGGGGGGCCTCCTACAATGAGCAGTTCTTC
-,14,-,TRBJ1-5,TRBV6-5,CASSYGADHQPQHF,TGTGCCAGCAGTTATGGGGCAGACCATCAGCCCCAGCATTTT
-,19,once,TRBJ1-2,TRBV10-1,CASNPTVLGSFTRLFFHTF,TGCGCCAGCAACCCGACGGTCTTAGGGAGTTTTACCCGACTCTTCTTCCACACCTTC
-,15,once,TRBJ1-1,TRBV3-1/TRBV3-2,CASSQERVTNTEAFF,TGTGCCAGCAGCCAAGAGAGGGTCACGAACACTGAAGCTTTCTTT
-,16,-,TRBJ2-3,TRBV18,CASSSLALTSTDTQYF,TGTGCCAGCTCATCCCTAGCGCTCACTAGCACAGATACGCAGTATTTT
-,13,-,TRBJ1-5,TRBV28,CASLGGRMVPQHF,TGTGCCAGCCTCGGGGGGAGAATGGTGCCCCAGCATTTT
-,13,-,TRBJ2-7,TRBV10-3,CAISLRSSYEQYF,TGTGCCATCAGTCTCCGGTCCTCCTACGAGCAGTACTTC
-,13,-,TRBJ1-2,TRBV30,CAWSAGVGDGYTF,TGTGCCTGGAGTGCCGGGGTTGGAGATGGCTACACCTTC
-,14,-,TRBJ2-6,TRBV7-8,CACHRSSGANVLTF,TGTGCCTGCCATAGAAGCTCTGGGGCCAACGTCCTGACTTTC
TRBD1,15,-,TRBJ1-1,TRBV16,CASSPIQTGLTEAFF,TGTGCCAGCAGCCCTATCCAGACAGGGCTCACTGAAGCTTTCTTT
TRBD2,16,-,TRBJ2-2,TRBV3-1/TRBV3-2,CASSQEWGLATGELFF,TGTGCCAGCAGCCAAGAATGGGGACTAGCGACCGGGGAGCTGTTTTTT
TRBD1,12,-,TRBJ2-3,TRBV30,CAWGTVTDTQYF,TGTGCCTGGGGGACAGTCACAGATACGCAGTATTTT
TRBD1,15,-,TRBJ2-7,TRBV19,CASSIAGTGRYEQYF,TGTGCCAGTAGTATAGCCGGGACAGGGAGATACGAGCAGTACTTC
-,15,-,TRBJ2-4,TRBV7-9,CASSQVTTGTSIQYF,TGTGCCAGCAGCCAGGTAACGACAGGGACTAGCATTCAGTACTTC
-,15,-,TRBJ1-1,TRBV4-2,CASSQEGAGDTEAFF,TGTGCCAGCAGCCAAGAGGGGGCGGGGGACACTGAAGCTTTCTTT
TRBD1,15,-,TRBJ2-7,TRBV15,CATSRDRVSQGEQYF,TGTGCCACCAGCAGGGACAGGGTGTCCCAAGGCGAGCAGTACTTC
-,12,-,TRBJ2-1,TRBV24-1,CATSGVVNEQFF,TGTGCCACCAGTGGCGTCGTGAATGAGCAGTTCTTC
-,13,-,TRBJ1-5,TRBV19,CASSIVEGGSQHF,TGTGCCAGTAGTATAGTTGAGGGGGGGTCACAGCATTTT
TRBD2,16,-,TRBJ2-1,TRBV24-1,CATSDRLSGKDNEQFF,TGTGCCACCAGTGATCGACTAAGCGGGAAGGACAATGAGCAGTTCTTC
-,11,-,TRBJ2-3,TRBV20-1,CSATSTDTQYF,TGCAGTGCGACTAGCACAGATACGCAGTATTTT
-,15,once,TRBJ1-2,TRBV4-3,CASSQEHFPGYGYTF,TGCGCCAGCAGCCAAGAACATTTCCCGGGCTATGGCTACACCTTC
-,17,few,TRBJ1-5,TRBV4-2,CASSQTQAGRSNQPQHF,TGTGCCAGCAGCCAAACACAAGCAGGCAGAAGCAATCAGCCCCAGCATTTT